Many counts were recorded for the clone carrying this T cell receptor beta chain. As yet, its antigen is unknown. TCRdb ran MiXCR on the reads and lists one entry per CDR3 protein. The sample yields roughly 220,000 distinct CDR3 sequences, roughly two fifths seen once. This record comes from a study of T cell repertoires in cytomegalovirus infection. Study background: Evidence of both CMV infection and a matching HLA type came from public TCR beta signatures. Whole-study results and caveats: Carriers of CMV and the relevant HLA type were discriminated by public TCR beta frequency.

V lost 4 bases, J lost 2 bases, and 9 bases lay in between. The CDR3 spans 14 residues. This clonotype originated in a human donor in good health (CMV status not recorded). Some clones in this sample may be carry-over from other donors' samples. V gene TRBV12-3 or TRBV12-4 combines with J gene TRBJ1-5, with D perhaps TRBD1 (5 bases). The sequencing used CD8+ T cells from cultured PBMCs, collected from culture after CMV antigen stimulation. In nucleotides, the CDR3 is TGTGCCAGCAGTTATGGGGGTCGCAATCAGCCCCAGCATTTT. Its translation: CASSYGGRNQPQHF.